This paragraph covers one T cell receptor beta chain sequence. Antigen specificity is unknown. This sample was included in a study of T cell responses to AZD1222 COVID-19 vaccine. Unmatched junction bases numbered 7, after V lost 8 bases and J lost 0 bases. From germline, CDR1 is LNHDA and CDR2 SQIVND (reference sequence). CDR3 length: 15 amino acids. Whole-study findings and limits: Reportedly, nearly half of unique spike TCRs recognized epitopes outside B.1.351/B.1.1.7 mutations. At baseline, seropositivity was found in only 5 to 7 AZD1222 recipients. With dominance at 160-218 and 743-854, vaccine-associated CD4 TCRs spanned spike. Spike-specific TCR breadth and depth went up after people got two AZD1222 doses.

The data were produced by immunoSEQ multiplex PCR, yet TCRdb's version contains in-frame clones alone and is incomplete. The sample has 140,000 to 150,000 clones; 88% are singletons. The source of this sequence is an adult who received the MenACWY meningococcal vaccine as a control. The material sequenced was peripheral blood, taken 28 days after the second dose of the MenACWY control vaccine. J is TRBJ1-3 and V is TRBV19; 7 bases match TRBD1. The DNA of the CDR3 is TGTGCCAGTTCCTACAGGGGAAGCTCTGGAAACACCATATATTTT. This sequence encodes CASSYRGSSGNTIYF.